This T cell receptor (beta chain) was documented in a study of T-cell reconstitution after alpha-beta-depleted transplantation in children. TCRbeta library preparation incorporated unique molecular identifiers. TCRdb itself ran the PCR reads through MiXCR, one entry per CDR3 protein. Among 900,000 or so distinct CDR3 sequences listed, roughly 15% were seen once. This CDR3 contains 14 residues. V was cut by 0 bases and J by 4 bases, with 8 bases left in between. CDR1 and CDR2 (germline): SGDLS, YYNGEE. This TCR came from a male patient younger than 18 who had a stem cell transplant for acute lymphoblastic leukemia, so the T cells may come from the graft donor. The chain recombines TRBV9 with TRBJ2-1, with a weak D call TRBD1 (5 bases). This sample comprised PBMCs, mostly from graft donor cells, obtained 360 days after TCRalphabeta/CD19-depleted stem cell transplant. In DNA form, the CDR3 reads TGTGCCAGCAGCGTAGAGTCAGGGTACAATGAGCAGTTCTTC. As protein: CASSVESGYNEQFF.